This T cell receptor beta chain was sequenced in a study of T cell responses to AZD1222 COVID-19 vaccine. Concerning this clone: Its antigen is not known.

The method was immunoSEQ multiplex PCR; TCRdb's version includes in-frame clones alone and lacks a portion of them. This table holds approximately 150,000 clones, over 90% found once. With 10 bases clipped from V and 7 bases from J, the junction kept 6 bases outside the gene matches. CDR3 size: 11 residues. CDR1 and CDR2 (germline): MNHEY, SMNVEV (reference sequence). Findings and limits, study-wide: Only a handful of AZD1222 recipients, more than 5 in all, had baseline seropositivity. Increases in Spike-specific TCR breadth and depth were seen after two AZD1222 doses. Mapped onto spike, vaccine-associated CD4 TCRs spanned it and were dominant at 160-218 and 743-854. A reported finding is that nearly half of spike-specific TCRs target unmutated variant regions.

The chain links TRBV27 to TRBJ1-1; 7 nucleotides align to TRBD1. The origin of this receptor is an adult in good health. The input for sequencing was peripheral blood, taken on day 0 of AZD1222 vaccination. In nucleotides, the CDR3 is TGTGCCACTCAGGGGGGGTTTGAAGCTTTCTTT. Its protein product is CATQGGFEAFF.